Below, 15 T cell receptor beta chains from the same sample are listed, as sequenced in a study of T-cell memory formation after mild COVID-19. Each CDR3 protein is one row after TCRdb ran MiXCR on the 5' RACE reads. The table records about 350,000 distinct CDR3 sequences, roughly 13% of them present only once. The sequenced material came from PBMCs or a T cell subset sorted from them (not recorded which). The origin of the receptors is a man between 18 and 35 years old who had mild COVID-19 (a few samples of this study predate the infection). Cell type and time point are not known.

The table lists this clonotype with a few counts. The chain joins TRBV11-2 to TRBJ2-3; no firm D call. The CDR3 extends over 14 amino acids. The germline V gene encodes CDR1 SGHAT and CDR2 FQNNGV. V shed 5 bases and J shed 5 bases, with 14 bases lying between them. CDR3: CASSPWASGDTQYF. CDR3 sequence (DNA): TGTGCCAGCAGCCCCTGGGCCTCTGGAGATACGCAGTATTTT.

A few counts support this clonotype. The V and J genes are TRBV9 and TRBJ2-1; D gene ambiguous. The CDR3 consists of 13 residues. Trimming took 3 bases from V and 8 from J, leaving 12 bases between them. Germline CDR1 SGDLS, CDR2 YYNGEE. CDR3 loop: CASSAHPRDEQFF. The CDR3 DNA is TGTGCCAGCAGCGCCCACCCTCGGGATGAGCAGTTCTTC.

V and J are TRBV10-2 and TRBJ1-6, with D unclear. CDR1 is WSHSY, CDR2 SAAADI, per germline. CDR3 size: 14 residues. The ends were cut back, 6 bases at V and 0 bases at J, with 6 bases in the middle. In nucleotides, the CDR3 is TGCGCCAGCAGGACTAGCTCCTATAATTCACCCCTCCACTTT. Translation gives CASRTSSYNSPLHF.

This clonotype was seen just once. CDR3 sequence: CASSLSAGEQETQYF. Written as DNA, the CDR3 is TGTGCCAGCAGTTTATCGGCTGGGGAACAAGAGACCCAGTACTTC. The chain is built from TRBV27 and TRBJ2-5, with D uncertain. Trimming removed 0 bases at V and 2 bases at J, with 10 bases between. The CDR3 is 15 residues long. CDR1 MNHEY and CDR2 SMNVEV come from the germline V gene (reference sequence).

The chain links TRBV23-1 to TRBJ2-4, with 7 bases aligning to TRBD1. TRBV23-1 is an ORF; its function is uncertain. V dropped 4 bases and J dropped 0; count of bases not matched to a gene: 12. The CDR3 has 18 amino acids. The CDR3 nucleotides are TGCGCCAGCAGTCTTGGACAGGCCCTGATTGTAGCCAAAAACATTCAGTACTTC. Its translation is CASSLGQALIVAKNIQYF.

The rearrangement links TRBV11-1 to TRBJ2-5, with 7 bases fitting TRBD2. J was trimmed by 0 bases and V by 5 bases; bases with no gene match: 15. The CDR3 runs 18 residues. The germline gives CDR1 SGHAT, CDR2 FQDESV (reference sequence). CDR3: CASSRVLRSLADQETQYF. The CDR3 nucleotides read TGTGCCAGCAGCCGGGTTCTGAGGTCGCTAGCGGACCAAGAGACCCAGTACTTC.

The CDR3 DNA sequence: TGTGCCAGCAGTTACGGACTCAACTATGGCTACACCTTC. Translating it yields CASSYGLNYGYTF. The gene calls are TRBV6-5 and TRBJ1-2; no reliable D call. CDR1 is MNHEY, CDR2 SVGAGI, per germline. V lost 2 bases and J 2 bases, leaving 6 bases between the germline ends. This CDR3 comprises 13 residues.

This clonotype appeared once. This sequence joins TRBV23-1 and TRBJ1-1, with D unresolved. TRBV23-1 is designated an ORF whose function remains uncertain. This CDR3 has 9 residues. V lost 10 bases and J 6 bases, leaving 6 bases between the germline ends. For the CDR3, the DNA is TGCGCCAACGAACCTGAAGCTTTCTTT. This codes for CANEPEAFF.

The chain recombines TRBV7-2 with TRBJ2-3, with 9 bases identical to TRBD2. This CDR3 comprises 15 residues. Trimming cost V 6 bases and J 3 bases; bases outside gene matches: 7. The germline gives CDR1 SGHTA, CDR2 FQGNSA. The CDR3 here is CASRVGLAMTDTQYF. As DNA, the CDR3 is TGTGCCAGCAGGGTGGGACTAGCCATGACAGATACGCAGTATTTT.

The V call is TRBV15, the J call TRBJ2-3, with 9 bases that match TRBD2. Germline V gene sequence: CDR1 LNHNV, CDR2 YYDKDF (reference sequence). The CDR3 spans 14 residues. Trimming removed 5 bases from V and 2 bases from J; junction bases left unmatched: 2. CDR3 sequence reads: CATSGTSPTDTQYF. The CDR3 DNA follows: TGTGCCACCAGCGGGACTAGCCCCACAGATACGCAGTATTTT. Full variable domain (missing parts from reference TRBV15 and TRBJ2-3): DAMVIQNPRYQVTQFGKPVTLSCSQTLNHNVMYWYQQKSSQAPKLLFHYYDKDFNNEADTPDNFQSRRPNTSFCFLDIRSPGLGDTAMYLCATSGTSPTDTQYFGPGTRLTVL.

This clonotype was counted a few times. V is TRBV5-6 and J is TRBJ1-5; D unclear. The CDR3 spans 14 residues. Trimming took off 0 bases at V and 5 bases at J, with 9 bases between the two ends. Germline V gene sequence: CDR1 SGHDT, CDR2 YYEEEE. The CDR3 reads CASSLGSGDQPQHF. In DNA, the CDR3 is TGTGCCAGCAGCTTGGGGTCAGGAGATCAGCCCCAGCATTTT.

Written as DNA, the CDR3 is TGCGCCAGCAGCCAAGATGAAGGGACAGGGGGCTTTGGGACCCAGTACTTC. Its translation: CASSQDEGTGGFGTQYF. This chain connects TRBV4-1 to TRBJ2-5, with TRBD1 matching over 12 bases. The CDR3 length is 17 residues. Germline assignment: CDR1 MGHRA and CDR2 YSYEKL. Trimming cost V 0 bases and J 7 bases; bases outside gene matches: 9.

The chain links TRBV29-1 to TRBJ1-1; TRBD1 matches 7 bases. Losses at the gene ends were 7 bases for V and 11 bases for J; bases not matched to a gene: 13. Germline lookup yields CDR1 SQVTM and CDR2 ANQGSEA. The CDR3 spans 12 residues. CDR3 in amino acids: CSASAPTGIAFF. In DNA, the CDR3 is TGCAGCGCCTCGGCCCCGACAGGGATCGCTTTCTTT.

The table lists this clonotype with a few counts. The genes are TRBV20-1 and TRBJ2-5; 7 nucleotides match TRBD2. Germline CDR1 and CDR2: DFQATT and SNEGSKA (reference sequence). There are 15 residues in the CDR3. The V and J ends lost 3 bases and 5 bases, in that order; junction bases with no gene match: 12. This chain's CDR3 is CSARSPAGPGETQYF. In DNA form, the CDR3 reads TGCAGTGCTAGGAGTCCAGCGGGGCCCGGGGAGACCCAGTACTTC.

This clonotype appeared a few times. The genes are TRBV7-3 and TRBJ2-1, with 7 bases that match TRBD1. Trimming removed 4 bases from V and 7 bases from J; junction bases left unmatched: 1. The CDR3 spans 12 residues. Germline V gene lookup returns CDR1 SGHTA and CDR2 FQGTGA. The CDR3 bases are TGTGCCAGCAGCTGGGACAGAAATGAGCAGTTCTTC. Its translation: CASSWDRNEQFF.